What follows are 9 T cell receptor beta chains derived from one specimen sequenced in a study of cytomegalovirus exposure and HLA in healthy donors. Generated by immunoSEQ multiplex PCR, the TCRdb table keeps only in-frame clones and is missing some. The sample consists of some 220,000 clones, 75% to 95% of them appearing once. The sample taken for sequencing was PBMCs. All receptors come from a woman aged 18-35 years in good health and CMV-seronegative.

This chain uses TRBV5-1 with TRBJ2-5; TRBD2 matches 9 bases. This CDR3 has 15 residues. The V segment lost 4 bases and the J segment 5 bases; nucleotides outside the gene matches: 9. Germline V lookup: CDR1 SGHRS, CDR2 YFSETQ. The DNA of the CDR3 is TGCGCCAGCAGCCTTTCTAGCGGGATCGAGGAGACCCAGTACTTC. Its protein is CASSLSSGIEETQYF.

The chain employs TRBV10-3 and TRBJ1-1, with D perhaps TRBD1 (5 bases). Germline values: CDR1 ENHRY, CDR2 SYGVKD. The CDR3 runs to 14 residues. Between the trimmed V and J ends, which lost 0 bases and 1 base, there was a span of 6 bases. The CDR3 loop reads CAISESTANTEAFF. CDR3 nucleotide sequence: TGTGCCATCAGTGAGTCGACAGCGAACACTGAAGCTTTCTTT.

The J gene is TRBJ1-1, the V gene TRBV2, with no clear D. Germline V lookup: CDR1 SNHLY, CDR2 FYNNEI. The CDR3 totals 14 residues. Trimming cost V 1 base and J 5 bases, with 11 bases left between them. The CDR3 reads CASSEEWRSTEAFF. CDR3 DNA sequence: TGTGCCAGCAGTGAAGAGTGGAGAAGTACTGAAGCTTTCTTT.

This chain uses TRBV30 with TRBJ2-7; possible D gene TRBD1, 6 bases. Per germline, CDR1 GTSNPN and CDR2 SVGIG (reference sequence). Trimming left V 0 bases short and J 1 base short, with 10 bases between. The CDR3 loop spans 14 amino acids. The CDR3 DNA sequence: TGTGCCTGGAGTGTGTCCAGGGGATCCTACGAGCAGTACTTC. Translating gives CAWSVSRGSYEQYF.

This chain links TRBV18 with TRBJ1-2; D not resolved. The CDR3 is 14 amino acids. Germline CDR1 is KGHSH and CDR2 is LQKENI. Trimming pared 2 bases from V and 3 bases from J, leaving 10 bases between. CDR3 sequence: CASSPSGEDYGYTF. As DNA, the CDR3 is TGTGCCAGCTCACCATCCGGGGAGGACTATGGCTACACCTTC.

The chain links TRBV6-4 to TRBJ1-2; no clear D gene. The V end was cut by 2 bases, the J end by 8 bases, with 12 bases between. Germline V lookup: CDR1 MRHNA, CDR2 SNTAGT. The CDR3 spans 13 residues. The CDR3 here is CASSDPLAGGYTF. DNA of the CDR3: TGTGCCAGCAGTGACCCCTTGGCGGGCGGCTACACCTTC.

This clone was seen only a few times. This rearrangement joins TRBV7-3 to TRBJ2-1, with 7 bases lining up with TRBD1. Germline CDR1 SGHTA, CDR2 FQGTGA. The CDR3 is 14 amino acids. Trimming took 5 bases from V and 4 from J; bases not matched to a gene: 5. In DNA, the CDR3 is TGTGCCAGCAGCACAAGGGACAGTTACAATGAGCAGTTCTTC. Protein: CASSTRDSYNEQFF.

V is TRBV30 and J is TRBJ2-2; no clear D gene. The CDR3 length is 15 residues. The V end lost 3 bases, the J end lost 3 bases, and 14 bases lay between the germline ends. Germline assignment: CDR1 GTSNPN and CDR2 SVGIG (reference sequence). CDR3 DNA: TGTGCCTGGAGCCTAGATCCACGGGACACCGGGGAGCTGTTTTTT. Translation: CAWSLDPRDTGELFF.

Written as DNA, the CDR3 is TGTGCCAGCAGTCCTTCAAGGGGGTCTAATGAAAAACTGTTTTTT. Protein sequence: CASSPSRGSNEKLFF. The V call is TRBV25-1, the J call TRBJ1-4, with TRBD1 as a possible D gene (6 bases). Between the trimmed V and J ends, which lost 5 bases and 3 bases, there was a span of 13 bases. Germline CDR1 reads MGHDK; CDR2 reads SYGVNS. This CDR3 region has 15 residues. Combining the CDR3 with reference TRBV25-1 and TRBJ1-4 gives the whole variable domain EADIYQTPRYLVIGTGKKITLECSQTMGHDKMYWYQQDPGMELHLIHYSYGVNSTEKGDLSSESTVSRIRTEHFPLTLESARPSHTSQYLCASSPSRGSNEKLFFGSGTQLSVL.